Listed below are T cell receptor beta chains from one sample, sequenced in a study of OX40 agonist ivuxolimab in advanced cancers. Sequencing used immunoSEQ multiplex PCR; TCRdb keeps in-frame clones, though not all of them. This sample has 68,000 or so clones, with less than 90% found just once. The sample in question was CD4+ or CD8+ T cells sorted from blood, obtained in a trial of the OX40 agonist ivuxolimab. These receptors originate from an adult with an advanced solid tumor such as melanoma, head and neck, liver or kidney cancer. Both conserved end residues are part of each CDR3. The order of the fields is D gene, J gene, V gene, clone size, CDR3 protein, CDR3 DNA. A D gene is named only where the DNA matches it firmly. Clone size, where shown, is once, few, many, or a class for clones that have expanded.

NA,TRBJ1-1,TRBV19,NA,CASGGQGWTEAFF,TGTGCCAGCGGGGGGCAGGGATGGACTGAAGCTTTCTTT
TRBD1,TRBJ2-7,TRBV19,NA,CASSTTGGRLGYEQYF,TGTGCCAGTAGTACGACAGGGGGTCGTCTTGGGTACGAGCAGTACTTC
TRBD1,TRBJ1-1,TRBV20-1,NA,CSARTGPKAFF,TGCAGTGCTAGGACAGGGCCAAAAGCTTTCTTT
TRBD2,TRBJ2-2,TRBV27,once,CASRGLVNTGELFF,TGTGCCAGCCGGGGACTAGTGAACACCGGGGAGCTGTTTTTT
TRBD1,TRBJ2-3,TRBV15,once,CATSVGQGNTDTQYF,TGTGCCACTTCCGTGGGACAGGGGAACACAGATACGCAGTATTTT
NA,TRBJ1-5,TRBV28,NA,CASSFYGNQPQHF,TGTGCCAGCAGTTTCTACGGCAATCAGCCCCAGCATTTT
NA,TRBJ2-5,TRBV15,NA,CATSATQETQYF,TGTGCCACCTCTGCGACTCAAGAGACCCAGTACTTC
NA,TRBJ1-4,TRBV6-1,NA,CASRRQTNEKLFF,TGTGCCAGCCGAAGGCAAACTAATGAAAAACTGTTTTTT
NA,TRBJ2-1,TRBV5-1,NA,CASSLNDGVYNEQFF,TGCGCCAGCAGCCTTAACGACGGAGTCTACAATGAGCAGTTCTTC
NA,TRBJ1-4,TRBV5-1,once,CASSLTLTNEKLFF,TGCGCCAGCAGCTTGACACTAACTAATGAAAAACTGTTTTTT
NA,TRBJ2-7,TRBV5-1,NA,CASWAFPGGEQYF,TGCGCCAGCTGGGCCTTCCCCGGCGGCGAGCAGTACTTC
NA,TRBJ1-1,TRBV21-1,NA,CASSKGQLNTEAFF,TGTGCCAGCAGCAAGGGACAGCTGAACACTGAAGCTTTCTTT
NA,TRBJ1-1,TRBV7-2,NA,CASSLGKNTEAFF,TGTGCCAGCAGCTTAGGGAAGAACACTGAAGCTTTCTTT
NA,TRBJ1-5,TRBV29-1,once,CSVAGTDQPQHF,TGCAGCGTCGCCGGTACCGATCAGCCCCAGCATTTT
NA,TRBJ2-5,TRBV28,NA,CASSTKAGRSETQYF,TGTGCCAGCAGTACAAAAGCGGGCCGTTCTGAGACCCAGTACTTC
NA,TRBJ1-6,TRBV2,few,CASSIRQVKHSPLHF,TGTGCCAGCAGTATTCGTCAGGTTAAGCATTCACCCCTCCACTTT
NA,TRBJ1-2,TRBV6-1,NA,CASRDRGGNGYGYTF,TGTGCCAGCAGGGACCGGGGGGGCAATGGCTATGGCTACACCTTC
NA,TRBJ1-1,TRBV28,NA,CASSLPPHTEAFF,TGTGCCAGCAGTTTACCCCCTCACACTGAAGCTTTCTTT
NA,TRBJ1-1,TRBV29-1,NA,CSVDLGSFF,TGCAGCGTTGATCTTGGGTCTTTCTTT
NA,TRBJ1-6,TRBV7-2,NA,CASSLAQGYNSPLHF,TGTGCCAGCAGCTTAGCGCAGGGCTATAATTCACCCCTCCACTTT
NA,TRBJ2-2,TRBV19,NA,CASSARATANTGELFF,TGTGCCAGTAGCGCCCGGGCTACCGCGAACACCGGGGAGCTGTTTTTT
NA,TRBJ1-5,TRBV19,NA,CASSHRDQPQHF,TGTGCCAGTAGTCACAGGGATCAGCCCCAGCATTTT
NA,TRBJ1-2,TRBV4-3,NA,CASSQEEGGYGYTF,TGCGCCAGCAGCCAAGAAGAGGGAGGCTATGGCTACACCTTC
NA,TRBJ2-1,TRBV25-1,NA,CASSEALGSYNEQFF,TGTGCCAGCAGTGAAGCCCTTGGCTCCTACAATGAGCAGTTCTTC
NA,TRBJ2-7,TRBV4-3,once,CASSLGGDAAYEQYF,TGCGCCAGCAGCCTAGGGGGGGACGCCGCCTACGAGCAGTACTTC
NA,TRBJ1-3,TRBV30,once,CAWSVQGRDTIYF,TGTGCCTGGAGTGTGCAGGGAAGGGACACCATATATTTT
NA,TRBJ2-5,TRBV18,NA,CASSLQGHVTETQYF,TGTGCCAGCTCACTCCAGGGTCATGTAACAGAGACCCAGTACTTC
TRBD1,TRBJ2-1,TRBV7-3,NA,CASSLTAPGQGNNEQFF,TGTGCCAGCAGCTTAACGGCCCCAGGACAGGGTAACAATGAGCAGTTCTTC
TRBD1,TRBJ2-3,TRBV5-6,NA,CASSFGTGRPDTQYF,TGTGCCAGCAGCTTCGGGACAGGGCGTCCAGATACGCAGTATTTT
NA,TRBJ1-6,TRBV5-6,few,CASSLGAGDSPLHF,TGTGCCAGCAGCTTGGGAGCCGGGGATTCACCCCTCCACTTT
NA,TRBJ1-2,TRBV28,once,CASSSGGTAGYTF,TGTGCCAGCAGCTCCGGGGGTACGGCCGGCTACACCTTC
NA,TRBJ2-3,TRBV9,few,CASSEWEADTQYF,TGTGCCAGCAGCGAGTGGGAGGCAGATACGCAGTATTTT
NA,TRBJ1-1,TRBV7-2,NA,CASSFGPGSRNTEAFF,TGTGCCAGCAGCTTTGGCCCAGGGAGTAGGAACACTGAAGCTTTCTTT
NA,TRBJ2-7,TRBV7-9,NA,CASSLLGYEQYF,TGTGCCAGCAGCTTACTGGGTTACGAGCAGTACTTC
NA,TRBJ1-5,TRBV10-2,NA,CASSLTEAGGPQHF,TGCGCCAGCAGTCTGACAGAGGCCGGGGGGCCCCAGCATTTT
TRBD1,TRBJ1-2,TRBV19,NA,CASSTRGRLGYGYTF,TGTGCCAGTAGTACCAGGGGGCGGCTTGGGTATGGCTACACCTTC
NA,TRBJ2-7,TRBV11-1,NA,CASSRGGSVEQYF,TGTGCCAGCAGCCGCGGTGGGTCAGTCGAGCAGTACTTC
NA,TRBJ1-2,TRBV5-4,NA,CASSPPGQFNYGYTF,TGTGCCAGCAGCCCCCCGGGCCAATTTAACTATGGCTACACCTTC
NA,TRBJ2-7,TRBV28,NA,CASSLSGRGQYF,TGTGCCAGCAGTTTATCAGGGAGAGGGCAGTACTTC
NA,TRBJ1-3,TRBV7-6,once,CASSYRSGGFGNTIYF,TGTGCCAGCAGCTACCGCTCGGGGGGTTTTGGAAACACCATATATTTT
NA,TRBJ2-5,TRBV11-2,NA,CASSPNGVQETQYF,TGTGCCAGCAGCCCTAACGGGGTCCAAGAGACCCAGTACTTC
NA,TRBJ1-3,TRBV9,NA,CASSARTAGNTIYF,TGTGCCAGCAGCGCAAGGACAGCTGGAAACACCATATATTTT
NA,TRBJ2-2,TRBV11-3,medium-sized,CASSRDPANTGELFF,TGTGCCAGCTCCCGGGACCCGGCGAACACCGGGGAGCTGTTTTTT
NA,TRBJ1-1,TRBV4-1,NA,CASRTVRAFF,TGCGCCAGCAGGACAGTCAGAGCTTTCTTT
NA,TRBJ2-7,TRBV7-8,NA,CASNKNSGSSYEQYF,TGTGCCAGCAACAAAAATTCAGGGTCCTCCTACGAGCAGTACTTC
NA,TRBJ2-6,TRBV6-5,NA,CASSYGGAGANVLTF,TGTGCCAGCAGTTACGGTGGGGCTGGGGCCAACGTCCTGACTTTC
NA,TRBJ2-2,TRBV18,NA,CASSDGLGGSRELFF,TGTGCCAGCTCGGATGGACTAGGGGGGAGCCGGGAGCTGTTTTTT
NA,TRBJ2-4,TRBV7-2,NA,CASSLGPSPPNF,TGTGCCAGCAGCTTAGGGCCTAGTCCCCCTAACTTC
NA,TRBJ2-5,TRBV12-5,NA,CASGLVLCCCRTQYF,TGTGCTAGTGGTTTGGTACTATGTTGTTGTAGGACCCAGTACTTC
TRBD2,TRBJ2-1,TRBV18,NA,CASSPSSSGTYEQFF,TGTGCCAGCTCACCTAGTTCTAGCGGGACCTATGAGCAGTTCTTC